This T cell receptor beta chain emerged from a study of blood T cell repertoires in COVID-19. Study context: Samples came from the United States, Italy and Spain, spanning acute and convalescent COVID-19.

Trimming stripped 0 bases from V and 6 bases from J, with 9 bases between. The germline gives CDR1 SGHTA, CDR2 FQGNSA. CDR3 length equals 14 residues. TCRdb keeps only in-frame clones here, not all; method: immunoSEQ multiplex PCR. The table includes 210,000 or so clones, 81% detected once. Enrolled through a virtual design, the participants were between 18 and 89 years of age and came from about two dozen US areas. Clinical histories supplied by participants themselves formed the basis of cohort assignment. This rearrangement joins TRBV7-2 to TRBJ1-5; D ambiguous. Source material: PBMCs or T cells enriched from blood (not recorded which). The clonotype originates from a woman aged 50 to 60 with acute COVID-19. Written as DNA, the CDR3 is TGTGCCAGCAGCTTAGCGGGAGGCGGTCAGCCCCAGCATTTT. Amino acid sequence: CASSLAGGGQPQHF.